Below, 8 T cell receptor beta chains from the same sample are listed, as sequenced in a study of blood T cell repertoires in COVID-19. The data were produced by immunoSEQ multiplex PCR, yet TCRdb's version contains in-frame clones alone and is incomplete. The sample carries over 250,000 clones, about nine tenths recorded once. The sample was peripheral blood. These TCRs come from a man in his forties or fifties with acute or convalescent COVID-19.

DNA for the CDR3: TGTGCCACCACCCCCGGGAGGACGACCCGGGAGACCCAGTACTTC. It is translated as CATTPGRTTRETQYF. The gene calls are TRBV19 and TRBJ2-5, with 7 positions matching TRBD2. The CDR3 is 15 residues long. Trimming cost V 10 bases and J 5 bases; bases outside gene matches: 16. The germline V gene has CDR1 LNHDA and CDR2 SQIVND (reference sequence).

The chain joins TRBV19 to TRBJ1-6; D unresolved. V lost 6 bases and J lost 0, with 12 bases in between. Germline CDR1 reads LNHDA; CDR2 reads SQIVND (reference sequence). The CDR3 spans 16 residues. The CDR3 nucleotides are TGTGCCAGTAGCCCCAGGACTAGCTCCTATAATTCACCCCTCCACTTT. Its translation: CASSPRTSSYNSPLHF.

The chain is built from TRBV2 and TRBJ1-6; the D gene is possibly TRBD1 (6 bases). V was pared by 7 bases and J by 13 bases, with 20 bases between. The germline CDR1 and CDR2 sequences are SNHLY and FYNNEI. The CDR3 has 14 residues. The CDR3 region has the DNA TGTGCCAGCACCACCCTGGGACAATCAGGGCCCCTCCACTTT. Translation: CASTTLGQSGPLHF.

The genes are TRBV5-1 and TRBJ2-1; the match to TRBD2 covers 7 bases. The CDR3 spans 17 residues. The germline CDR1 and CDR2 sequences are SGHRS and YFSETQ. With V trimmed by 1 base and J by 0 bases, 7 bases remained unmatched. The CDR3 nucleotides are TGCGCCAGCAGCTTGTTTGCCGGCGGGGGCTCCTACAATGAGCAGTTCTTC. This codes for CASSLFAGGGSYNEQFF.

The chain uses TRBV5-1 and TRBJ2-5; D is uncertain. Trimming cost V 4 bases and J 2 bases, with 9 bases left between them. The CDR3 sequence is 13 residues long. CDR1 and CDR2 (germline): SGHRS, YFSETQ. CDR3 protein: CASSRGLQETQYF. CDR3 bases: TGCGCCAGCAGCCGCGGTCTTCAAGAGACCCAGTACTTC.

A single count supports this clone. J is TRBJ2-5 and V is TRBV14; TRBD1 agrees at 8 bases. The CDR3 extends over 15 amino acids. Trimming took 4 bases from V and 6 from J; bases not matched to a gene: 10. Germline CDR1 SGHDN, CDR2 FVKESK. The CDR3 spells CASSRITGGSKTQYF. DNA for the CDR3: TGTGCCAGCAGCCGAATAACAGGGGGTTCGAAGACCCAGTACTTC.

The chain uses TRBV27 and TRBJ2-7; 11 nucleotides align to TRBD1. J was trimmed by 5 bases and V by 5 bases; bases with no gene match: 8. The CDR3 spans 15 residues. The germline V gene encodes CDR1 MNHEY and CDR2 SMNVEV (reference sequence). This CDR3 reads CASSLGQGAYHEQYF. CDR3 coding DNA: TGTGCCAGCAGTCTAGGACAGGGGGCATATCACGAGCAGTACTTC.

With regard to this clone: The same CDR3 also results from other DNA sequences found in this sample. The V gene is TRBV5-6, the J gene TRBJ1-2; 7 bases line up with TRBD1. Trimming took 4 bases from V and 6 from J; bases not matched to a gene: 6. The CDR3 contains 13 residues. Germline V CDR1 and CDR2: SGHDT, YYEEEE. The CDR3: CASSLRQGDGYTF. Here the CDR3 DNA reads TGTGCCAGCAGCCTCCGACAGGGTGATGGCTACACCTTC.